Listed below are T cell receptor beta chains from one sample, sequenced in a study of CD8+CD57+ T cells in acquired aplastic anemia. One entry per CDR3 protein results from TCRdb running MiXCR on the reads. This table has 150,000 to 200,000 distinct CDR3 sequences, over 60% appearing once. The specimen sequenced was sorted CD4+, CD8+, or CD8+CD57+ T cells (not recorded which) from PBMCs. The receptor source for this set is a human donor with severe aplastic anemia or a healthy control (not recorded which). The CDR3 runs from the conserved cysteine through the conserved F or W. D genes are given only for firm matches. Size tells how often a clone was seen (once, few, many) or the class of an expanded clone, and some rows leave it out.

V	D	length	size	J	CDR3	DNA
TRBV29-1	NA	10	few	TRBJ1-2	CSVARVGYTF	TGCAGCGTGGCGAGGGTTGGCTACACCTTC
TRBV5-5	TRBD1	15	NA	TRBJ2-7	CASSSETGDPYEQYF	TGTGCCAGCAGCTCGGAGACAGGGGATCCCTACGAGCAGTACTTC
TRBV10-3	NA	12	NA	TRBJ2-7	CAIKANSYEQYF	TGTGCCATCAAAGCCAACTCCTACGAGCAGTACTTC
TRBV7-8	NA	15	NA	TRBJ1-6	CASSSLGSYNSPLHF	TGTGCCAGCAGTTCTCTAGGCTCCTATAATTCACCCCTCCACTTT
TRBV5-8	TRBD2	16	many	TRBJ2-5	CASSGGSGGNGETQYF	TGTGCCAGCAGCGGTGGTAGCGGGGGTAACGGAGAGACCCAGTACTTC
TRBV6-4	NA	13	NA	TRBJ2-5	CASQASPPKTQYF	TGTGCCAGCCAGGCGTCCCCCCCGAAGACCCAGTACTTC
TRBV15	NA	17	NA	TRBJ2-1	CATSRDVSGAWYNEQFF	TGTGCCACCAGCAGAGATGTTTCGGGAGCGTGGTACAATGAGCAGTTCTTC
TRBV9	NA	14	many	TRBJ1-3	CASSVLGSGNTIYF	TGTGCCAGCAGCGTACTAGGCTCTGGAAACACCATATATTTT
TRBV25-1	NA	13	NA	TRBJ2-7	CASSFREMGEQYF	TGTGCCAGCAGTTTTAGGGAAATGGGGGAGCAGTACTTC
TRBV29-1	NA	13	many	TRBJ1-2	CSVDGGPNYGYTF	TGCAGCGTTGATGGAGGGCCAAACTATGGCTACACCTTC
TRBV4-1	TRBD1	15	many	TRBJ1-1	CASSPEQGFYTEAFF	TGCGCCAGCAGCCCCGAACAGGGGTTTTACACTGAAGCTTTCTTT
TRBV6-2/TRBV6-3	NA	16	NA	TRBJ1-5	CASSKGGMGGNQPQHF	TGTGCCAGCAGTAAGGGCGGGATGGGGGGCAATCAGCCCCAGCATTTT
TRBV2	TRBD1	14	few	TRBJ2-7	CASRDGGQVDEQYF	TGTGCCAGCAGGGACGGTGGACAGGTCGACGAGCAGTACTTC
TRBV6-5	TRBD1	14	once	TRBJ1-6	CASSADRVNSPLHF	TGTGCCAGCAGCGCGGACAGGGTAAATTCACCCCTCCACTTT
TRBV12-3/TRBV12-4	TRBD2	18	NA	TRBJ2-7	CASSPRPGRSGYTYEQYF	TGTGCCAGCAGTCCCCGCCCCGGCCGTAGCGGGTACACCTACGAGCAGTACTTC
TRBV20-1	NA	16	NA	TRBJ2-7	CSARDWRGTEAYEQYF	TGCAGTGCTAGAGATTGGCGAGGGACTGAAGCCTACGAGCAGTACTTC
TRBV19	NA	11	many	TRBJ1-1	CASSRTEEAFF	TGTGCCAGTAGTAGGACCGAAGAAGCTTTCTTT
TRBV7-9	TRBD1	15	few	TRBJ1-2	CASSLQDREDYGYTF	TGTGCCAGCAGCTTACAAGACAGGGAGGACTATGGCTACACCTTC
TRBV7-8	TRBD1	16	few	TRBJ2-1	CASSLDGTGAYNEQFF	TGTGCCAGCAGCTTAGATGGGACAGGGGCGTACAATGAGCAGTTCTTC
TRBV2	NA	12	NA	TRBJ1-2	CASRLGLSGYTF	TGTGCCAGCCGTCTAGGGCTCTCTGGCTACACCTTC
TRBV20-1	NA	13	few	TRBJ1-1	CSATGHLNTEAFF	TGCAGTGCTACAGGACACTTGAACACTGAAGCTTTCTTT
TRBV28	TRBD1	15	NA	TRBJ1-4	CASSSRQGLYEKLFF	TGTGCCAGCAGCTCTAGACAGGGCCTATATGAAAAACTGTTTTTT
TRBV4-3	TRBD2	15	few	TRBJ2-7	CASSQDRAGAYEQYF	TGCGCCAGCAGCCAAGATCGTGCGGGGGCCTACGAGCAGTACTTC
TRBV25-1	NA	15	NA	TRBJ1-2	CASSDENSGLYGYTF	TGTGCCAGCAGTGACGAGAACAGCGGGCTCTATGGCTACACCTTC
TRBV5-1	NA	16	NA	TRBJ1-6	CASSSPGLEGSSPLHF	TGCGCCAGCAGCTCCCCCGGGTTAGAAGGGTCTTCACCCCTCCACTTT
TRBV7-6	TRBD2	15	NA	TRBJ2-7	CASSQGLAVPYEQYF	TGTGCCAGCAGCCAGGGACTAGCGGTTCCCTACGAGCAGTACTTC
TRBV29-1	NA	10	NA	TRBJ2-7	CSAGYYEQYF	TGCAGCGCCGGGTATTACGAGCAGTACTTC
TRBV20-1	NA	11	NA	TRBJ2-7	CSARANYEEYF	TGCAGTGCTAGAGCCAACTACGAGGAGTACTTC
TRBV13	TRBD1	14	NA	TRBJ2-7	CASIGTGPPYEQYF	TGTGCCAGCATCGGGACAGGGCCACCCTACGAGCAGTACTTC
TRBV7-6	NA	15	NA	TRBJ1-3	CASGLTGNPGNTIYF	TGTGCCAGCGGACTAACAGGGAACCCTGGAAACACCATATATTTT
TRBV10-3	NA	14	NA	TRBJ1-2	CAISALGRNYGYTF	TGTGCCATCAGTGCCCTCGGCAGAAACTATGGCTACACCTTC
TRBV5-6	NA	19	few	TRBJ1-3	CASSLSAGRFFGSGNTIYF	TGTGCCAGCAGCTTGTCGGCAGGGAGGTTCTTTGGATCTGGAAACACCATATATTTT
TRBV20-1	TRBD1	14	NA	TRBJ2-5	CSARVDTGGETQYF	TGCAGTGCTAGAGTCGATACAGGGGGTGAGACCCAGTACTTC
TRBV6-5	TRBD2	17	many	TRBJ2-7	CASSSGTSGGRYYEQYF	TGTGCCAGCAGTTCCGGGACTAGCGGGGGCCGTTACTACGAGCAGTACTTC
TRBV20-1	TRBD2	15	NA	TRBJ2-5	CSARLAGGLQETQYF	TGCAGTGCTAGACTAGCGGGAGGACTCCAAGAGACCCAGTACTTC
TRBV7-9	NA	14	once	TRBJ1-1	CASSLGDRDTEAFF	TGTGCCAGCAGTCTCGGGGATCGGGATACTGAAGCTTTCTTT
TRBV20-1	TRBD1	15	few	TRBJ1-5	CSAREITGVYQPQHF	TGCAGTGCTAGAGAAATAACAGGGGTGTATCAGCCCCAGCATTTT
TRBV9	TRBD2	16	NA	TRBJ2-3	CASSGEGGQPTDTQYF	TGTGCCAGCAGTGGGGAGGGCGGCCAGCCCACAGATACGCAGTATTTT
TRBV7-8	NA	15	NA	TRBJ1-6	CASRRTGDPNSPLHF	TGTGCCAGCAGAAGGACGGGTGACCCTAATTCACCCCTCCACTTT
TRBV11-2	NA	16	NA	TRBJ1-2	CASSPTVSRLEDGYTF	TGTGCCAGCAGTCCTACCGTAAGCAGGCTTGAGGATGGCTACACCTTC
TRBV29-1	NA	12	NA	TRBJ2-7	CSARRQTSEQYF	TGCAGCGCTCGCCGACAGACGAGCGAGCAGTACTTC
TRBV28	TRBD2	15	NA	TRBJ2-7	CASSMTSAGTYEQYF	TGTGCCAGCAGCATGACTAGCGCGGGTACCTACGAGCAATACTTC
TRBV7-2	TRBD2	17	NA	TRBJ2-1	CASSSPLTSGSNNEQFF	TGTGCCAGCAGCTCACCCCTGACTAGCGGAAGCAACAATGAGCAGTTCTTC
TRBV19	NA	14	NA	TRBJ2-3	CASSIDPGVDTQYF	TGTGCCAGTAGTATAGATCCGGGGGTGGATACGCAGTATTTT
TRBV5-1	NA	16	NA	TRBJ2-7	CASSLRMTQSSYEQYF	TGCGCCAGCAGCCTTCGAATGACACAGAGCTCCTACGAGCAGTACTTC
TRBV6-5	NA	16	many	TRBJ2-1	CASSYPSAASRNEQFF	TGTGCCAGCAGTTACCCCTCAGCTGCTAGCAGGAATGAGCAGTTCTTC
TRBV7-9	NA	15	NA	TRBJ2-3	CASSLHGAFADTQYF	TGTGCCAGCAGCTTACACGGGGCGTTCGCAGATACGCAGTATTTT
TRBV20-1	TRBD1	13	few	TRBJ1-2	CSAKAEQGGGYTF	TGCAGTGCCAAAGCCGAACAGGGGGGAGGCTACACCTTC
TRBV6-4	NA	13	many	TRBJ2-2	CASSDSDTGELFF	TGTGCCAGCAGTGACTCGGACACCGGGGAGCTGTTTTTT
TRBV11-3	NA	13	NA	TRBJ2-7	CASSLGRYYEQYF	TGTGCCAGCAGCTTAGGCCGCTACTACGAGCAGTACTTC
TRBV20-1	NA	15	NA	TRBJ1-5	CSARLPGASNQPQHF	TGCAGTGCTAGACTCCCAGGGGCAAGCAATCAGCCCCAGCATTTT
TRBV9	NA	16	many	TRBJ2-7	CASSPSGADGTYEQYF	TGTGCCAGCAGCCCCTCCGGCGCGGACGGTACCTACGAGCAGTACTTC
TRBV19	NA	11	many	TRBJ1-1	CASSLRTEAFF	TGTGCCAGTAGTTTACGAACTGAAGCTTTCTTT
TRBV7-3	TRBD2	17	NA	TRBJ2-5	CASSLNVFGGTQETQYF	TGTGCCAGCAGCTTAAATGTTTTCGGGGGGACCCAAGAGACCCAGTACTTC
TRBV9	NA	15	NA	TRBJ1-1	CASSSQGSMNTEAFF	TGTGCCAGCAGCTCTCAGGGGTCAATGAACACTGAAGCTTTCTTT